This TCR beta chain emerged from a study of untreated major depressive disorder (dated by TCRdb to the late 2010s). Looking at the study overall: The study was a cross-sectional case-control comparison of T cell phenotype and TCR repertoire between antidepressant-free major depressive disorder patients and individually matched non-depressed controls. Differences in Vbeta 5.1, Vbeta 11 and Vbeta 22 usage observed by flow cytometry in the whole cohort were followed up by sequencing. Results the study describes overall, beyond this receptor: In CD4+ T cells, sequencing confirmed that depressed patients used TRBV05-01 (Vbeta 5.1) more than controls did, with a one-tailed test giving p = 0.040. In the sequencing data, TRBV25-01 and TRBV02-01 usage matched the flow-cytometry pattern without reaching statistical significance. For the sequencing comparisons, planned one-tailed tests were run on just three Vbeta families that had been chosen in advance. Because of strict matching and exclusion criteria, the study sample was comparatively small, which limits how generalizable the findings are. In every sequenced subject, the top five TRBV05-01 clones were all identified as private clones.

The Qiagen DNeasy Blood and Tissue Kit was used to extract total genomic DNA from the purified CD4+ T cells. Following immunoSEQ immunosequencing protocols, the TCRbeta CDR3 region, as defined by IMGT, was amplified and sequenced. Per the authors' processing: The immunoSEQ service preprocessed the raw sequence data to correct PCR and sequencing errors. The sequence data were imported into the immunoSEQ Analyzer and were further analyzed using VDJtools v1.0.7. The paired Wilcoxon signed-rank test was applied to assess differences between patients and controls. The source is immuneACCESS, and TCRdb retained only in-frame sequences with V and J called. Part of the clones is not carried over; for the studies checked, unresolved V genes explain less than half of this, and the remainder is unexplained. V, J and clone size derive from that table, while D and trimming were established from the DNA sequence. Present in this sample are approximately 20,000 clones, more than 70% of which were seen just once. Together, the top ten hold about 0.82% of the sample.

As regards this clone: It lacks a known antigen. There are no base qualities to consult, and no much larger clone falls within one base.

Germline trimming amounts to 4 bases on V and 5 bases on J, with 11 as the count of junction bases outside the gene matches. The CDR3 runs 14 residues from the cysteine to the phenylalanine. The DNA shown is the 42-base CDR3, in frame from base 1. As encoded in the germline V gene, CDR1 is SQVTM while CDR2 is ANQGSEA. Each depressed patient was matched pairwise with a non-depressed control on sex, age, current smoking status and body mass index. Every participant in the study was of European descent. Controls scored 5 or less on the Quick Inventory of Depressive Symptoms-Self Report and had no mood disorder, either currently or at any point in their lifetime. Participants were excluded if they had major medical conditions, Axis I/II comorbidities, regular medication or illicit drug use, or weekly alcohol intake above 100 g. Approximately 27 ml of peripheral blood was collected into EDTA tubes from each participant. CD4+ T cells were purified from thawed PBMCs by magnetic negative selection with the BD IMag Human CD4 T Lymphocyte Enrichment Set. The CD4+ enrichment method typically yielded roughly 95% purity as confirmed by flow cytometry. A subgroup of a few case-control pairs, chosen blind to chemokine receptor expression and flow-cytometric repertoire skewing results, underwent TCRbeta sequencing. All blood samples were collected in the morning at 8:00 a.m., and PBMCs were isolated by Ficoll-Hypaque gradient centrifugation. Until being assayed, PBMCs were kept in liquid nitrogen after cryopreservation by gradual cooling to -80 degrees C.

Recombination linked TRBV29-1 to TRBJ2-7; 7 central bases correspond to TRBD1. This clonotype was obtained from a woman in her thirties in good health. Sequenced sample: CD4+ T cells from PBMCs. The CDR3 sequence is CSVVPGTAPNEQYF. At the DNA level, the sequence is TGCAGCGTTGTACCCGGGACAGCTCCTAACGAGCAGTACTTC.